This T cell receptor beta chain originates from a study of cytomegalovirus exposure and HLA in healthy donors. Whole-study context: For the approximately 430 genotyped donors, 80% to 90% fell within the Caucasian-associated ancestry cluster.

The study's findings and limits: Most observed TCR sequences were rare, whereas some public TCRs were detected in many donors. The authors later linked a missense DCLRE1C variant to TCR beta V- and J-gene trimming. Later analysis identified 16,000 or so TCR beta sequences associated with HLA alleles, using a false discovery rate threshold of 0.05.

The PCR used 60 Vbeta and 13 Jbeta primers. Profiling relied on immunoSEQ multiplex PCR, and the TCRdb table lists in-frame clones only, not all of them. The sample lists some 120,000 clones, approximately 80% occurring once. J was trimmed by 0 bases and V by 6 bases; bases with no gene match: 7. Looked up from germline, CDR1 is SQVTM and CDR2 is ANQGSEA. The CDR3 runs to 15 residues. In regard to this clone: Antigen: not known.

Source material: PBMCs. The rearrangement uses TRBV29-1 and TRBJ1-4, with 7 bases lining up with TRBD1. The receptor comes from a woman aged 18-35 years in good health and CMV-seronegative. The CDR3 loop reads CSVAGTAATNEKLFF. The CDR3 region has the DNA TGCAGCGTGGCGGGGACAGCTGCAACTAATGAAAAACTGTTTTTT.